Listed below are T cell receptor beta chains from one sample, sequenced in a study of blood T cells in healthy people across ages. TCRdb fed the 5' RACE reads into MiXCR, producing one record per CDR3 protein. The sample records roughly 550,000 distinct CDR3 sequences, around 24% being singletons. These data were also reused for a study on T cells of mothers and their children.

Sequences were obtained from blood. The origin of the receptors is a boy between 10 and 17 years old in good health. CDR3s include the opening cysteine and the closing phenylalanine or tryptophan. Each record gives: J gene, V gene, clone size, D gene, CDR3 protein, CDR3 DNA. D genes are given only for firm matches. The size field is filled for only some rows; it gives once, few, many or a size class.

>TRBJ1-2|TRBV11-2|few|.
CASSPIRDSHGYTF
TGTGCCAGCAGCCCAATCAGGGACTCTCATGGCTACACCTTC
>TRBJ2-7|TRBV20-1|few|.
CSAHLTSSGEQYF
TGCAGTGCTCACCTGACATCTTCCGGCGAGCAGTACTTC
>TRBJ2-4|TRBV6-1|.|.
CASLRDLRGDIQYF
TGTGCCAGTCTCCGGGACTTGCGGGGAGACATTCAGTACTTC
>TRBJ2-5|TRBV12-3/TRBV12-4|few|.
CASREEQGRSRETQYF
TGTGCCAGCAGAGAGGAACAGGGCCGTTCGAGAGAGACCCAGTACTTC
>TRBJ1-5|TRBV12-3/TRBV12-4|few|.
CASTVRGGFHQPQHF
TGTGCCAGCACCGTCCGGGGGGGATTTCATCAGCCCCAGCATTTT
>TRBJ2-5|TRBV7-8|.|TRBD1
CASSQDRVSGGEPQYF
TGTGCCAGCAGCCAGGACAGGGTCAGTGGAGGAGAGCCCCAGTACTTC
>TRBJ2-1|TRBV20-1|few|.
CSAPSTRRSSYNEQFF
TGCAGTGCGCCGTCGACTAGAAGGAGCTCCTACAATGAGCAGTTCTTC
>TRBJ2-5|TRBV5-1|few|.
CASSYTSQETQYF
TGCGCCAGCAGCTATACTAGTCAAGAGACCCAGTACTTC
>TRBJ1-3|TRBV7-3|.|.
CASSLTGGYSGNTIYF
TGTGCCAGCAGCTTAACCGGAGGATACTCTGGAAACACCATATATTTT
>TRBJ2-3|TRBV29-1|.|.
CSVEPGDRMQYF
TGCAGCGTTGAACCCGGAGACAGGATGCAGTATTTT
>TRBJ2-3|TRBV2|many|.
CASSDLWADTQYF
TGTGCCAGCAGTGATTTGTGGGCAGATACGCAGTATTTT
>TRBJ2-5|TRBV5-1|.|.
CASSLVPGPETQYF
TGCGCCAGCAGCTTGGTTCCGGGCCCAGAGACCCAGTACTTC
>TRBJ2-4|TRBV18|.|.
CASSPSGDIKNIQYF
TGTGCCAGCTCACCATCGGGTGACATAAAAAACATTCAGTACTTC
>TRBJ2-7|TRBV11-2|.|.
CASSLVSRDSYEQYF
TGTGCCAGCAGCTTAGTTTCTCGCGACTCCTACGAGCAGTACTTC
>TRBJ2-5|TRBV7-2|many|TRBD2
CASSSGLAGGQETQYF
TGCGCCAGCAGCTCTGGACTAGCGGGGGGACAAGAGACCCAGTACTTC
>TRBJ1-4|TRBV4-2|.|TRBD1
CASSRSDRVLGKLFF
TGTGCCAGCAGCCGGTCCGACAGGGTTCTCGGAAAACTGTTTTTT
>TRBJ2-1|TRBV28|few|TRBD2
CASSRGGGTNEQFF
TGTGCCAGCAGCCGGGGGGGTGGGACCAATGAGCAGTTCTTC
>TRBJ1-1|TRBV20-1|.|TRBD1
CSARDRVNTEAFF
TGCAGTGCTCGGGACAGGGTGAACACTGAAGCTTTCTTT
>TRBJ1-6|TRBV28|.|.
CASSLPGEAPLHF
TGTGCCAGCAGCCTGCCAGGCGAGGCACCCCTCCACTTT
>TRBJ2-7|TRBV7-2|few|.
CASMGLPGEQYF
TGTGCCAGCATGGGGCTTCCTGGGGAGCAGTACTTC
>TRBJ2-3|TRBV6-6|.|.
CASSLGGAFRTDTQYF
TGTGCCAGCAGTCTAGGCGGAGCGTTTCGCACGGATACGCAGTATTTT
>TRBJ2-5|TRBV5-6|.|.
CASSLERGMQETQYF
TGTGCCAGCAGTTTGGAACGGGGGATGCAAGAGACCCAATACTTC
>TRBJ1-1|TRBV11-2|few|.
CASKPQTRGGTEAFF
TGTGCCAGCAAGCCTCAGACCAGGGGAGGTACTGAAGCTTTCTTT
>TRBJ1-4|TRBV4-3|.|TRBD1
CASSQEVPTGGNEKLFF
TGCGCCAGCAGCCAAGAGGTCCCGACAGGGGGTAATGAAAAACTGTTTTTT
>TRBJ2-5|TRBV5-6|.|.
CASSFGQTETQYF
TGTGCCAGCAGCTTCGGACAGACAGAGACCCAGTACTTC
>TRBJ2-6|TRBV20-1|few|.
CSAGASGVSGANVLTF
TGCAGTGCTGGCGCCTCGGGTGTCTCTGGGGCCAACGTCCTGACTTTC
>TRBJ2-7|TRBV5-1|.|TRBD2
CASSLTLAGEISYEQYF
TGCGCCAGCAGCCTGACACTAGCGGGCGAGATCTCCTACGAGCAGTACTTC
>TRBJ2-2|TRBV27|.|.
CASTRRTGTGELFF
TGTGCCAGCACCCGTCGAACGGGGACCGGGGAGCTGTTTTTT
>TRBJ2-5|TRBV27|.|.
CASSSRGVETQYF
TGTGCCAGCAGTTCCAGGGGGGTTGAGACCCAGTACTTC
>TRBJ1-2|TRBV6-6|.|.
CASSYEGTYGYTF
TGTGCCAGCAGTTACGAGGGCACCTATGGCTACACCTTC
>TRBJ2-3|TRBV20-1|.|TRBD1
CSASGTGGRTDTQYF
TGCAGTGCTAGTGGGACAGGGGGGCGCACAGATACGCAGTATTTT
>TRBJ2-1|TRBV2|few|TRBD2
CARGLAGVYEQFF
TGTGCCAGGGGACTAGCGGGGGTCTATGAGCAGTTCTTC
>TRBJ2-5|TRBV15|few|.
CATRTLGAAETQYF
TGTGCCACCAGAACCCTCGGGGCGGCAGAGACCCAGTACTTC
>TRBJ1-2|TRBV29-1|few|.
CSVEVPTGIGGYTF
TGCAGCGTTGAAGTCCCGACGGGGATAGGTGGCTACACCTTC
>TRBJ1-1|TRBV4-3|.|.
CASSQDDAEEGGAFF
TGCGCCAGCAGCCAAGATGACGCAGAAGAGGGGGGAGCTTTCTTT
>TRBJ1-6|TRBV6-5|few|TRBD1
CASRGTGYNSPLHF
TGTGCCAGCAGAGGGACAGGGTATAATTCACCCCTCCACTTT
>TRBJ2-2|TRBV29-1|few|TRBD2
CGVSTSGRYTGELFF
TGCGGCGTGTCGACTAGCGGGAGGTACACCGGGGAGCTGTTTTTT